This TCR beta chain emerged from a study of beta chain features in type 1 diabetes. For the study at large: What patients shared with healthy donors was a similar profile of age, gender and cell yields. Study-level findings and limits: There was a moderate but significant shortening of TCRB CDR3s in all four CD4+ subsets of Type 1 diabetes patients. Cells with high TCR expression could be over-represented when cDNA is sequenced.

TCRB transcripts that were expressed got sequenced, as all of the isolated RNA had been reverse transcribed. Using immunoSEQ multiplex PCR, the repertoire was profiled, and TCRdb retains in-frame clones only, with some absent. The profile shows 95,000 to 150,000 clones, 16% of them singletons. Cell sorting via CD45RO/CCR7/CD25/CD127/CD95/CD27 was performed to obtain CD4+ naive, central memory, regulatory and stem cell-like memory cells. V was clipped by 3 bases and J by 4 bases, with 8 bases between them. This CDR3 spans 13 amino acids. Per germline, CDR1 SGHTA and CDR2 FQGNSA. As concerns this clone: Its antigen is as yet unknown.

This chain links TRBV7-2 with TRBJ2-3; no reliable D call. The receptor was derived from a man aged 25 to 45 with type 1 diabetes. Input material: central memory CD4+ T cells from blood. This chain's CDR3 is CASSFWSADTQYF. CDR3 nucleotide sequence: TGTGCCAGCAGCTTTTGGTCGGCAGATACGCAGTATTTT.